The entry that follows covers one TCR beta chain sequence. The data are from a study of cytomegalovirus exposure and HLA in healthy donors. The trim removed 5 bases at V and 1 base at J, leaving 3 bases unmatched. Germline V lookup: CDR1 SGHNT, CDR2 YENEEA. The CDR3 contains 15 residues. The PCR made use of 60 Vbeta and 13 Jbeta primers. Only in-frame clones appear in the TCRdb table, and some are missing; sequencing was by immunoSEQ multiplex PCR. Of approximately 130,000 clones in the sample, about 80% were seen once. Specimen: PBMCs. This chain uses TRBV11-3 with TRBJ2-3, with 10 bases lining up with TRBD2. The sequence was collected from a man in his fifties in good health and CMV-seronegative. CDR3 nucleotides: TGTGCCAGCAGCACCGGACTAGCGGGCACAGATACGCAGTATTTT. It yields the protein CASSTGLAGTDTQYF.